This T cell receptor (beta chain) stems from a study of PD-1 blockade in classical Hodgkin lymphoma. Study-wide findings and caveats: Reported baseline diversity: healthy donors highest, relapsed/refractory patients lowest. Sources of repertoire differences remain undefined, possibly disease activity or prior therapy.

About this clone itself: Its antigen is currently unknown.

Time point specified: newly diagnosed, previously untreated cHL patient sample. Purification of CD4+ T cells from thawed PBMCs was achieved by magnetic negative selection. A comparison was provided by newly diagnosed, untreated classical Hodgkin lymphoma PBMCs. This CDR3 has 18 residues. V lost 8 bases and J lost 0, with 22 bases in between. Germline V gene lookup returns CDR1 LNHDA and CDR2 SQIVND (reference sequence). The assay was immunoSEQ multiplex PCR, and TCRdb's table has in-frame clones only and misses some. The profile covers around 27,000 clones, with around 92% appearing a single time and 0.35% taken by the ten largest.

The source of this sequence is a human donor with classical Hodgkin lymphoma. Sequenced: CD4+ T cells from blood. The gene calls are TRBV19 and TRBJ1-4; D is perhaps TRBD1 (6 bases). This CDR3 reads CASAKRDILTPTNEKLFF. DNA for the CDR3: TGTGCCAGTGCTAAAAGGGACATCCTAACTCCAACTAATGAAAAACTGTTTTTT.